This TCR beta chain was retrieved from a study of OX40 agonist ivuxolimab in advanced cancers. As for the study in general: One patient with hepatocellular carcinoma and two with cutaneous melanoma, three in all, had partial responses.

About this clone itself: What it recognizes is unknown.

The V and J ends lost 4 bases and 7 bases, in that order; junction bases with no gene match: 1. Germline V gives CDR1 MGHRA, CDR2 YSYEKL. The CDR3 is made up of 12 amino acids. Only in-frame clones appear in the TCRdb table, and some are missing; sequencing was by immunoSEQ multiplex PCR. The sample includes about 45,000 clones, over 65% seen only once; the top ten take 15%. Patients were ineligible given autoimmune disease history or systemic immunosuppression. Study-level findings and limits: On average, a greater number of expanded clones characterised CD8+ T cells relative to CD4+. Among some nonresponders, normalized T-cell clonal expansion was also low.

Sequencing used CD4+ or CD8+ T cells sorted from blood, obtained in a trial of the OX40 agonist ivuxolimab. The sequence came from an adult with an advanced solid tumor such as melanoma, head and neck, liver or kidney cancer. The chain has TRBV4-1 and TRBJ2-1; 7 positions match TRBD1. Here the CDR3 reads CASSRQGNEQFF. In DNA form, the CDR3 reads TGCGCCAGCAGCCGACAGGGTAATGAGCAGTTCTTC.